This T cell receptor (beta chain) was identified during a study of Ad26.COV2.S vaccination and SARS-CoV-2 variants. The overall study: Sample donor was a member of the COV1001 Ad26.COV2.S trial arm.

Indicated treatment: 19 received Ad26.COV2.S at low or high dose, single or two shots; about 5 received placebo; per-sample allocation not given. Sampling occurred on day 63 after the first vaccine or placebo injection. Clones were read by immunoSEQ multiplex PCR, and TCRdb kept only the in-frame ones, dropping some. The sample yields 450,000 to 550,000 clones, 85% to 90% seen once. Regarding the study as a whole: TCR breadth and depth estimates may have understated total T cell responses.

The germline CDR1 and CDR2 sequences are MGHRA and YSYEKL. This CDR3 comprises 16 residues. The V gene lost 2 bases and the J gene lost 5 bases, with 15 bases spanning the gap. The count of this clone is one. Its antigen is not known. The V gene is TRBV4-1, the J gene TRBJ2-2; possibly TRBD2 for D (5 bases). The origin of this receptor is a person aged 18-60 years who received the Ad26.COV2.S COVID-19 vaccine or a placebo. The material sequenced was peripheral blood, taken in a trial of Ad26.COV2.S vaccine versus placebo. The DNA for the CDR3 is TGCGCCAGCAGCCAATTTACCAGCGGAACGACCGGGGAGCTGTTTTTT. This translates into CASSQFTSGTTGELFF.